This T cell receptor (beta chain) was sequenced in a study of blood T cell repertoires in COVID-19. As for the study in general: Both acute and convalescent COVID-19 samples were obtained from the United States, Italy and Spain. PBMCs, B-cell-depleted T cells, or T cells provided the cDNA or gDNA that made up the material.

In the study's own analysis: Reference gene primer amplification yielded estimated nucleated cell counts. The assay was immunoSEQ multiplex PCR, and TCRdb's table has in-frame clones only and misses some. For V, J and clone size, that table is used; D and trimming come from the DNA. The sample has roughly 500,000 clones, roughly 90% seen once. Two negative PCRs, clearance, or symptom resolution had been documented for recovered Cohort 3 donors. The CDR3 loop spans 15 amino acids. V gave up 5 bases and J gave up 4 bases, with 14 bases separating them. The germline V gene encodes CDR1 SGHTA and CDR2 FQGNSA.

This chain connects TRBV7-2 to TRBJ1-4; D perhaps matches TRBD1 (5 bases). The sequencing sample was made of PBMCs or T cells enriched from blood (not recorded which). The sequence was obtained from a woman aged 40 to 55 who had recovered from COVID-19. Here the CDR3 reads CASSTSRVFNEKLFF. The CDR3 DNA sequence: TGTGCCAGCAGCACTAGCAGGGTTTTTAATGAAAAACTGTTTTTT.